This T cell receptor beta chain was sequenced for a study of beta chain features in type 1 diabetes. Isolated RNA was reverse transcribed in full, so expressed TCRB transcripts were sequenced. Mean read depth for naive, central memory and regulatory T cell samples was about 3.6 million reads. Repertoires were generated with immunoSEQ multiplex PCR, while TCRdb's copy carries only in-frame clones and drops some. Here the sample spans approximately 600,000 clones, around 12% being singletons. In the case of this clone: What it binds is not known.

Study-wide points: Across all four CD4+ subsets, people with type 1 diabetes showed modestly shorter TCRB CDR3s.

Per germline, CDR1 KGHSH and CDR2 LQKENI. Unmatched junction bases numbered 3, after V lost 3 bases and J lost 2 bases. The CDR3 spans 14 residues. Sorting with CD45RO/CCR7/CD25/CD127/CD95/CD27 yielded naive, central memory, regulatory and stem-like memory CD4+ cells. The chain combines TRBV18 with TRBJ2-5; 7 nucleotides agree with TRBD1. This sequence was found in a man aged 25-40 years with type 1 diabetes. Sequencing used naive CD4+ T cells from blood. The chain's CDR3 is CASSPGTEQETQYF. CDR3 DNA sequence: TGTGCCAGCTCACCGGGGACAGAGCAAGAGACCCAGTACTTC. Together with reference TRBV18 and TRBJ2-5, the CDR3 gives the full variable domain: NAGVMQNPRHLVRRRGQEARLRCSPMKGHSHVYWYRQLPEEGLKFMVYLQKENIIDESGMPKERFSAEFPKEGPSILRIQQVVRGDSAAYFCASSPGTEQETQYFGPGTRLLVL.